Below, 3 T cell receptor beta chains from the same sample are listed, as sequenced in a study of lymphopenia after photon versus proton radiotherapy. Only in-frame clones appear in the TCRdb table, and some are missing; sequencing was by immunoSEQ multiplex PCR. The sample lists approximately 22,000 clones, about 85% occurring once. Sequenced here: peripheral blood, sampled from a patient treated with photon-based radiotherapy. Source of these receptors: a man aged 55 to 70 with pancreatic cancer.

The rearrangement joins TRBV18 to TRBJ1-6; no definite D call. In germline, CDR1 is KGHSH, CDR2 LQKENI. The CDR3 extends over 15 amino acids. Trimming removed 2 bases at V and 10 bases at J, with 15 bases between. As DNA, the CDR3 is TGTGCCAGCTCACCAGGTTCTGCTGACGACTCACCCCTCCACTTT. It specifies CASSPGSADDSPLHF.

This clone is a singleton in its sample. CDR3 bases: TGTGCCAGTTATCAGGGAGACTATGGCTACACCTTC. As protein: CASYQGDYGYTF. The chain carries TRBV11-3 and TRBJ1-2; D may be TRBD1 (5 bases). CDR3 length: 12 residues. In germline, CDR1 is SGHNT, CDR2 YENEEA. With 9 bases removed from V and 3 bases from J, the gap between germline ends came to 11 bases.

The J gene is TRBJ1-1, the V gene TRBV11-3, with D unresolved. CDR3 size: 13 residues. Germline loops: CDR1 SGHNT, CDR2 YENEEA. V was clipped by 0 bases and J by 0 bases, with 2 bases between them. The CDR3 coding sequence is TGTGCCAGCAGCTTAGAGATGAACACTGAAGCTTTCTTT. Its translation: CASSLEMNTEAFF.